The text below deals with one TCR beta chain. Its specificity is not known. Recently diagnosed hyperthyroidism of less than 2 months' duration affected patients aged 18 to 65. The blood sample predates any ophthalmopathy symptoms, coming from first hyperthyroidism diagnosis. Germline V gene sequence: CDR1 KGHSH, CDR2 LQKENI. This CDR3 is 15 amino acids long. V shed 0 bases, J shed 13 bases, and the junction held 9 bases outside the gene matches. This record comes from a study of T cells in Graves' hyperthyroidism and ophthalmopathy. Amplified TCR beta CDR3 regions derived from RNA transcripts. The HTBI primer set was used in a first-round RT-PCR of the TCR CDR3. TCRdb re-derived calls from the multiplex PCR reads in MiXCR, one entry per CDR3 protein. Of 370,000 or so distinct CDR3 sequences listed, approximately 15% are singletons. General observations from the study: Researchers found most expanded thyroid clonotypes above 0.001 in blood as well.

The V call is TRBV18, the J call TRBJ1-4; the match to TRBD1 covers 9 bases. The specimen was blood. The TCR comes from a man younger than 40 with Graves' hyperthyroidism that later progressed to Graves' ophthalmopathy. In DNA, the CDR3 is TGTGCCAGCTCACCACCAGGGACAGGGACAATACGACTGTTTTTT. Encoded protein: CASSPPGTGTIRLFF. The full variable domain, completed using reference TRBV18 and TRBJ1-4, is NAGVMQNPRHLVRRRGQEARLRCSPMKGHSHVYWYRQLPEEGLKFMVYLQKENIIDESGMPKERFSAEFPKEGPSILRIQQVVRGDSAAYFCASSPPGTGTIRLFFGSGTQLSVL.